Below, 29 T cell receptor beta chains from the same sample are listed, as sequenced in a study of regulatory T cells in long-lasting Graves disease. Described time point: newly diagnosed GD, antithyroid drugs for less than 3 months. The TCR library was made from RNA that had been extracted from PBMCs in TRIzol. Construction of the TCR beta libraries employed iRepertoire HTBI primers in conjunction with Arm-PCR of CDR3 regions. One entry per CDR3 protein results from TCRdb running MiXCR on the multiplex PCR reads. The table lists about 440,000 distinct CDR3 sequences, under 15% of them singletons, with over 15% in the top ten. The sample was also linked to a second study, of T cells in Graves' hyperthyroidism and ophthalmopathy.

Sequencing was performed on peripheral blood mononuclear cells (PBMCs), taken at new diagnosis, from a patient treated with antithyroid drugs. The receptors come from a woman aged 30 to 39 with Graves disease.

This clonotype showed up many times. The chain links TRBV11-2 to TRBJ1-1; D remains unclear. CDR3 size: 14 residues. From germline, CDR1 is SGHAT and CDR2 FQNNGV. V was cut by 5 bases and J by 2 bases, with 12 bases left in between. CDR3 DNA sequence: TGTGCCAGCAGCCAAACAATACTAAACACTGAAGCTTTCTTT. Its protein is CASSQTILNTEAFF.

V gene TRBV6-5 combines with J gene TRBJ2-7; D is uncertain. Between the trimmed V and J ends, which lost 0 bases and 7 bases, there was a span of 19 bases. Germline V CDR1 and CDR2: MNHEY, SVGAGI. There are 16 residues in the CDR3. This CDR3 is CASSYSSESYNYEQYF. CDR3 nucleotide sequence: TGTGCCAGCAGTTACTCCTCGGAATCCTACAATTATGAGCAGTACTTC.

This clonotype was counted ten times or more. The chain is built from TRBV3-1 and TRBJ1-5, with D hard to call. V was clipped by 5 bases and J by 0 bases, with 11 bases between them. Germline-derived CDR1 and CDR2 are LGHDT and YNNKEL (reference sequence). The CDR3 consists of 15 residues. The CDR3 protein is CASSSGRVSNQPQHF. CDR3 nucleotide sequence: TGTGCCAGCAGCAGCGGTCGTGTTAGCAATCAGCCCCAGCATTTT.

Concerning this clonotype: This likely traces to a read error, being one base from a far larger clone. The CDR3 DNA follows: TGTGCCAGCAGCGTAGGCGCGGTGACTCAAGAGACCCAGTACTTC. It specifies CASSVGAVTQETQYF. The V and J genes are TRBV7-3 and TRBJ2-5; D uncertain. The CDR3 is 15 amino acids. V was cut by 5 bases and J by 2 bases, with 15 bases left in between. CDR1 is SGHTA, CDR2 FQGTGA, per germline.

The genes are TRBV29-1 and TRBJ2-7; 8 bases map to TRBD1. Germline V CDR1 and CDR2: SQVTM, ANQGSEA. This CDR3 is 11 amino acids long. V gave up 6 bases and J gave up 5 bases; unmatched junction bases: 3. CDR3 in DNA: TGCAGCGTCGCAGGGGGCCACGAGCAGTACTTC. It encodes CSVAGGHEQYF.

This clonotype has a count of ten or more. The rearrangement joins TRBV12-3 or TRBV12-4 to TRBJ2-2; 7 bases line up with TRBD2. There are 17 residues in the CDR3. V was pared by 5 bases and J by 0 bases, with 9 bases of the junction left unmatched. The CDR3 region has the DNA TGTGCCAGCAGTCCCGTAGCGGGCAGGGCGAACACCGGGGAGCTGTTTTTT. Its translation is CASSPVAGRANTGELFF.

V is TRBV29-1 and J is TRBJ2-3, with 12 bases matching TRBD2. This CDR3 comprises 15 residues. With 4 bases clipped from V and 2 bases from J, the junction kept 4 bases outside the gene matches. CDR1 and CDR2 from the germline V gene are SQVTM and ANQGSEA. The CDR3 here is CSVAGTSGPTDTQYF. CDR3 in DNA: TGCAGCGTTGCGGGGACTAGCGGGCCCACAGATACGCAGTATTTT.

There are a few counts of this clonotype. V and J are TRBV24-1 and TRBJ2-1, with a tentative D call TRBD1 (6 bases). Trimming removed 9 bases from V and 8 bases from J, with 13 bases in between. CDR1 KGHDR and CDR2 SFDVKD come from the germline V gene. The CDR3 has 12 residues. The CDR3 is CATQGRSDEQFF. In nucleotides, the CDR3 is TGTGCCACCCAGGGGCGTAGCGATGAGCAGTTCTTC.

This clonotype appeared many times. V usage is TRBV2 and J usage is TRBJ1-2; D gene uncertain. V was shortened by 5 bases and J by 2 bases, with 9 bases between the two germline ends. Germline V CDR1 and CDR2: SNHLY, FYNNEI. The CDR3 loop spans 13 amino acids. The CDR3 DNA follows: TGTGCCAGCAGTAACGGAGGAAACTATGGCTACACCTTC. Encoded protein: CASSNGGNYGYTF.

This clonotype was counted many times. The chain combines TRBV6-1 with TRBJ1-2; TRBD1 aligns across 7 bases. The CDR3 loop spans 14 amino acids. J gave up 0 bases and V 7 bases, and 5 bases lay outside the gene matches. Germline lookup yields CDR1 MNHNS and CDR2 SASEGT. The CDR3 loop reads CASTRGTANYGYTF. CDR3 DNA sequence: TGTGCCAGCACTCGCGGGACAGCTAACTATGGCTACACCTTC.

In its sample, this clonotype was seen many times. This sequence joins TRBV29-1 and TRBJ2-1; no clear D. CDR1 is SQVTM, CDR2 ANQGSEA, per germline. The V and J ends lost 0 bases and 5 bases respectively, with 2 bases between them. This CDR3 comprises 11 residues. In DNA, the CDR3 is TGCAGCGTTGAAGAGAACAATGAGCAGTTCTTC. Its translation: CSVEENNEQFF.

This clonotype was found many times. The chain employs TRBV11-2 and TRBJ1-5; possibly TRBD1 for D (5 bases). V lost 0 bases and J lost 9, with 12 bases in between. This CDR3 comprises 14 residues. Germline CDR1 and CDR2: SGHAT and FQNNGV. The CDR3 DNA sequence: TGTGCCAGCAGCTTAGAGGCGGGGCCGGGGCCCCAGCATTTT. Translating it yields CASSLEAGPGPQHF.

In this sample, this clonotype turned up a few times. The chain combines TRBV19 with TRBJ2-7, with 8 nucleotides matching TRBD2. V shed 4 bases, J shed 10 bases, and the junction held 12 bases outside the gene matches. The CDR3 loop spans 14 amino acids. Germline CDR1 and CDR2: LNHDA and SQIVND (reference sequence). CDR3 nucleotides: TGTGCCAGTAGTAAGGACCCGACTAGCGCGAGTCAGTACTTC. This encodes CASSKDPTSASQYF. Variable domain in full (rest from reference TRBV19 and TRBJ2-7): DGGITQSPKYLFRKEGQNVTLSCEQNLNHDAMYWYRQDPGQGLRLIYYSQIVNDFQKGDIAEGYSVSREKKESFPLTVTSAQKNPTAFYLCASSKDPTSASQYFGPGTRLTVT.

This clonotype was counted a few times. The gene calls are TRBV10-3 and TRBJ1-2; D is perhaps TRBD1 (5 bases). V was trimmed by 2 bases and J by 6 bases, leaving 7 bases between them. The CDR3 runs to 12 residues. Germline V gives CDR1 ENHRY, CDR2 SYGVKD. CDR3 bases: TGTGCCATCAGTGAGGGGGCAGATGGCTACACCTTC. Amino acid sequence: CAISEGADGYTF.

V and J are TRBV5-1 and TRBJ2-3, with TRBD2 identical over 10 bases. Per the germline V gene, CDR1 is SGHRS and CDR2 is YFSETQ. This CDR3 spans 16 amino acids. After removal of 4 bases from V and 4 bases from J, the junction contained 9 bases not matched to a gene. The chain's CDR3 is CASSTLAGAESDTQYF. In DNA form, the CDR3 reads TGCGCCAGCAGCACCCTAGCGGGGGCTGAGTCAGATACGCAGTATTTT.

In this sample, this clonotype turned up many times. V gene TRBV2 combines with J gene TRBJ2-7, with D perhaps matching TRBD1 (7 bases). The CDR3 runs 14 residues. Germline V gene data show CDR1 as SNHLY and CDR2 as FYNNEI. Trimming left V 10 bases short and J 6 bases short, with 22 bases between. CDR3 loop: CATGEDTGVGEQYF. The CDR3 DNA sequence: TGTGCCACCGGGGAGGATACAGGGGTGGGCGAGCAGTACTTC.

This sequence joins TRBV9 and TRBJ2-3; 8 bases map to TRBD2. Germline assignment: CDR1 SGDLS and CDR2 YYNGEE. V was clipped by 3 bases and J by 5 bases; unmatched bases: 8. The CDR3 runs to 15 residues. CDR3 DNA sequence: TGTGCCAGCAGCGCGAGCGGGAGTGGTGGAGATACGCAGTATTTT. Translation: CASSASGSGGDTQYF.

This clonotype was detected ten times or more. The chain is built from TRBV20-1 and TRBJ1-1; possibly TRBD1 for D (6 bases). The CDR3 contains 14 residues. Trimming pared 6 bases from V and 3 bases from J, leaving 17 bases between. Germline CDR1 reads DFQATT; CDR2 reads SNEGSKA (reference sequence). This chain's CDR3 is CSAPKPGADTEAFF. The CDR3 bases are TGCAGTGCCCCAAAACCAGGGGCAGACACTGAAGCTTTCTTT.

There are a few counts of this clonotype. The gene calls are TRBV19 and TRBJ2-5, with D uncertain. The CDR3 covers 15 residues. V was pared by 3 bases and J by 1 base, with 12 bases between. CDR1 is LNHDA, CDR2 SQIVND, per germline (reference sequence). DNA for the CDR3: TGTGCCAGTAGTATGTCAGCGCCCCTCCAAGAGACCCAGTACTTC. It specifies CASSMSAPLQETQYF. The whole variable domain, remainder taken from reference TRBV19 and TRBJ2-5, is DGGITQSPKYLFRKEGQNVTLSCEQNLNHDAMYWYRQDPGQGLRLIYYSQIVNDFQKGDIAEGYSVSREKKESFPLTVTSAQKNPTAFYLCASSMSAPLQETQYFGPGTRLLVL.

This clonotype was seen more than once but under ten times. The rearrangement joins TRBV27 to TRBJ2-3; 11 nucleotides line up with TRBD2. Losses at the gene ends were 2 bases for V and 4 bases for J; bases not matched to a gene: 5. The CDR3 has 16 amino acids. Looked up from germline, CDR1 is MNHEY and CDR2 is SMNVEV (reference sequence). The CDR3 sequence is CASSLTLAGGPDTQYF. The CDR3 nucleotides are TGTGCCAGCAGTTTAACTCTAGCGGGAGGCCCAGATACGCAGTATTTT.

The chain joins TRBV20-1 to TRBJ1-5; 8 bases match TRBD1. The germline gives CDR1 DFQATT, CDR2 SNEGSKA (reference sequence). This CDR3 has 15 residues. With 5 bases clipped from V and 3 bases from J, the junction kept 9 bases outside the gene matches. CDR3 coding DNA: TGCAGTGCTCTAAACAGGGGGAGCTTCAATCAGCCCCAGCATTTT. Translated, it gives CSALNRGSFNQPQHF.

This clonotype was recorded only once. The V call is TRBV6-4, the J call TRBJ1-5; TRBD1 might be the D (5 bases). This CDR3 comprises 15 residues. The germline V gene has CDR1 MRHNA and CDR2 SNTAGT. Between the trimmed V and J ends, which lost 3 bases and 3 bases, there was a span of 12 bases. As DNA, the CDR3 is TGTGCCAGCAGTGAGGAGGCAGGGCTCAATCAGCCCCAGCATTTT. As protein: CASSEEAGLNQPQHF.

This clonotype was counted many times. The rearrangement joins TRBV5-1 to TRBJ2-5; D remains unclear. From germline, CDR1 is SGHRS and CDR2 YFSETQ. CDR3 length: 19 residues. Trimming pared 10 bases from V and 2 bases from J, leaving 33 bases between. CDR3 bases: TGCGCCGAGCAGCTTGATCCCTTGACTTCCTATCCAACACAAGAGACCCAGTACTTC. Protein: CAEQLDPLTSYPTQETQYF.

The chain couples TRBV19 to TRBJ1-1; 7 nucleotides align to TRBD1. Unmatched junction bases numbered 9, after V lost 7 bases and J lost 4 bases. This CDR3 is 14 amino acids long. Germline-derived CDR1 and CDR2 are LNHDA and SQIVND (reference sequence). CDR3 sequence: CASTATGAITEAFF. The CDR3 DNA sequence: TGTGCCAGTACCGCAACAGGGGCGATCACTGAAGCTTTCTTT.

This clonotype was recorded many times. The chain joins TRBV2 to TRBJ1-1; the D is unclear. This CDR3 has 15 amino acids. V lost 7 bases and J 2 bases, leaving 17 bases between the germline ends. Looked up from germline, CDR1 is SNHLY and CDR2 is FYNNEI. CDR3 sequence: CASIPSPGINTEAFF. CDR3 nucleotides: TGTGCCAGCATACCCTCCCCTGGGATTAACACTGAAGCTTTCTTT.

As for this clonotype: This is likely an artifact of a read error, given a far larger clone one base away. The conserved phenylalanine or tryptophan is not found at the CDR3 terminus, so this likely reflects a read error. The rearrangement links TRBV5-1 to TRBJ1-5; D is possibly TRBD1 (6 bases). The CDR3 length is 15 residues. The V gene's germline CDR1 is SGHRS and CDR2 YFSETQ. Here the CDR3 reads CASSDLQGQSQPQHS. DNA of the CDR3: TGTGCCAGCAGTGATTTGCAGGGGCAAAGTCAGCCCCAGCATTCT.

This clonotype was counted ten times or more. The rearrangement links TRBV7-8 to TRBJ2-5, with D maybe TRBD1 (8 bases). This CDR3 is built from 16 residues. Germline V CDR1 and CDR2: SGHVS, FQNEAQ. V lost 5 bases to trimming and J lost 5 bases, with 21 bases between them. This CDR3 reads CASSPSYRGGKETQYF. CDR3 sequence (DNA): TGTGCCAGCAGCCCATCCTACAGGGGGGGAAAGGAGACCCAGTACTTC.

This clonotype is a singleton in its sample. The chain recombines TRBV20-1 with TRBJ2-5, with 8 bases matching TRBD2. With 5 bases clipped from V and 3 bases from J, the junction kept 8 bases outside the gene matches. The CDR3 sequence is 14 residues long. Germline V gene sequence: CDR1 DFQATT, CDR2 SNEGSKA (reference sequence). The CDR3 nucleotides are TGCAGTGCTCTGCGCGGGAGGTGGGAAGAGACCCAGTACTTC. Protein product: CSALRGRWEETQYF.

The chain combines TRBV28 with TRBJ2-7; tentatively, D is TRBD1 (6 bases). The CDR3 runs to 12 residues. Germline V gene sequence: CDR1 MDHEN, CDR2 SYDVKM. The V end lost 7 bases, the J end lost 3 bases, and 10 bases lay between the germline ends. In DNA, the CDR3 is TGTGCCAGCAAACAGGGAAACTACGAGCAGTACTTC. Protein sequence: CASKQGNYEQYF.